The rows below give T cell receptor beta chains drawn from one sample of a study of blood T cell repertoires in COVID-19. Clones were sequenced by immunoSEQ multiplex PCR, and TCRdb holds only the in-frame ones, with some missing. The sample holds 45,000 or so clones, 70% to 90% seen once. The sequenced sample consisted of peripheral blood. These receptors originate from a human donor in a cohort sampled during active COVID-19. Both conserved end residues are part of each CDR3. The order of the fields is V gene, J gene, clone size, D gene, CDR3 protein, CDR3 DNA. A D gene is named only where the DNA matches it firmly. The listing skips clone size in some rows; elsewhere it reads once, few, many or a size class.

v_gene: TRBV3-1/TRBV3-2; j_gene: TRBJ1-2; abundance: few; d_gene: TRBD1; CDR3aa: CASRGGQVGGLDGYTF; CDR3nt: TGTGCCAGCAGAGGGGGACAGGTGGGGGGCCTTGACGGCTACACCTTC
v_gene: TRBV19; j_gene: TRBJ2-1; abundance: NA; d_gene: NA; CDR3aa: CASSYQGRSYNEQFF; CDR3nt: TGTGCCAGTAGTTATCAGGGTCGGTCCTACAATGAGCAGTTCTTC
v_gene: TRBV19; j_gene: TRBJ2-5; abundance: once; d_gene: NA; CDR3aa: CASSIWEPAAGETQYF; CDR3nt: TGTGCCAGTAGTATATGGGAACCGGCAGCGGGAGAGACCCAGTACTTC
v_gene: TRBV7-6; j_gene: TRBJ2-7; abundance: NA; d_gene: TRBD2; CDR3aa: CASSLAAGGYEQYF; CDR3nt: TGTGCCAGCAGCTTAGCGGCGGGGGGGTACGAGCAGTACTTC
v_gene: TRBV7-2; j_gene: TRBJ2-1; abundance: NA; d_gene: TRBD1; CDR3aa: CASSFPGTGRNEQFF; CDR3nt: TGTGCCAGCAGTTTTCCAGGGACAGGGAGGAATGAGCAGTTCTTC
v_gene: TRBV19; j_gene: TRBJ2-7; abundance: NA; d_gene: TRBD1; CDR3aa: CASTLGRTGIYEQYF; CDR3nt: TGTGCCAGTACCCTGGGCAGGACAGGGATCTACGAGCAGTACTTC
v_gene: TRBV2; j_gene: TRBJ2-1; abundance: NA; d_gene: TRBD2; CDR3aa: CASSEVIGLAGGIEQFF; CDR3nt: TGTGCCAGCAGTGAAGTAATAGGACTAGCGGGGGGTATTGAGCAGTTCTTC
v_gene: TRBV7-3; j_gene: TRBJ2-2; abundance: NA; d_gene: NA; CDR3aa: CASRITDLNTGELFF; CDR3nt: TGTGCCAGCAGGATCACGGACTTGAACACCGGGGAGCTGTTTTTT
v_gene: TRBV7-9; j_gene: TRBJ2-3; abundance: NA; d_gene: TRBD2; CDR3aa: CASSWEAGGLRDTQYF; CDR3nt: TGTGCCAGCAGCTGGGAAGCGGGGGGGTTACGCGATACGCAGTATTTT
v_gene: TRBV3-1/TRBV3-2; j_gene: TRBJ2-3; abundance: NA; d_gene: TRBD2; CDR3aa: CASSQDPSGGADTQYF; CDR3nt: TGTGCCAGCAGCCAAGATCCTAGCGGGGGAGCAGATACGCAGTATTTT
v_gene: TRBV30; j_gene: TRBJ1-4; abundance: NA; d_gene: TRBD1; CDR3aa: CAWSDARTGSEKLFF; CDR3nt: TGTGCCTGGAGTGACGCGAGGACAGGGAGTGAAAAACTGTTTTTT
v_gene: TRBV7-3; j_gene: TRBJ1-2; abundance: NA; d_gene: NA; CDR3aa: CASSLREGAGYTF; CDR3nt: TGTGCCAGCAGCTTAAGGGAGGGCGCTGGCTACACCTTC
v_gene: TRBV5-1; j_gene: TRBJ1-4; abundance: NA; d_gene: TRBD1; CDR3aa: CASSRLPVRDRGNEKLFF; CDR3nt: TGCGCCAGCAGCCGATTACCTGTCCGGGACAGGGGTAATGAAAAACTGTTTTTT